The 7 T cell receptor beta chains given below trace back to one sample, sequenced in a study of PD-L1 blockade in urothelial cancer. The table came from immunoSEQ multiplex PCR; TCRdb's copy has only in-frame clones and leaves some out. The sample gives 13,000 to 15,000 clones, approximately 90% of which show up once; 13% to 15% is in the top ten. Source: PBMCs, taken around atezolizumab (anti-PD-L1) treatment. The receptors here all came from a man in his 70s with urothelial cancer.

This clone was recorded once. CDR3 in DNA: TGCGCCAGCAGCTTGGCCCCGGGGGGCATAGAGACCCAGTACTTC. Translating it yields CASSLAPGGIETQYF. The chain carries TRBV5-1 and TRBJ2-5; D is perhaps TRBD2 (7 bases). The length of the CDR3 is 15 residues. Trimming cost V 0 bases and J 4 bases, with 13 bases left between them. Germline V gene sequence: CDR1 SGHRS, CDR2 YFSETQ. Together with reference TRBV5-1 and TRBJ2-5, the CDR3 gives the full variable domain: KAGVTQTPRYLIKTRGQQVTLSCSPISGHRSVSWYQQTPGQGLQFLFEYFSETQRNKGNFPGRFSGRQFSNSRSEMNVSTLELGDSALYLCASSLAPGGIETQYFGPGTRLLVL.

This chain joins TRBV5-1 and TRBJ2-1, with D uncertain. Germline-derived CDR1 and CDR2 are SGHRS and YFSETQ. The V end lost 0 bases, the J end lost 7 bases, and 8 bases lay between the germline ends. The CDR3 covers 13 residues. The DNA for the CDR3 is TGCGCCAGCAGCTTGGCCGGGTCGAATGAGCAGTTCTTC. Its translation: CASSLAGSNEQFF.

The genes are TRBV30 and TRBJ2-7, with 7 bases lining up with TRBD2. Germline lookup yields CDR1 GTSNPN and CDR2 SVGIG (reference sequence). V trimming: 0 bases; J trimming: 5 bases; junction bases outside the gene matches: 1. CDR3 length equals 12 residues. CDR3 in amino acids: CAWSVGGDEQYF. Here the CDR3 DNA reads TGTGCCTGGAGTGTGGGGGGGGACGAGCAGTACTTC. Drawing the rest from reference TRBV30 and TRBJ2-7, the complete variable domain is SQTIHQWPATLVQPVGSPLSLECTVEGTSNPNLYWYRQAAGRGLQLLFYSVGIGQISSEVPQNLSASRPQDRQFILSSKKLLLSDSGFYLCAWSVGGDEQYFGPGTRLTVT.

This clone was observed once. The rearrangement joins TRBV30 to TRBJ2-1; no firm D call. V shed 8 bases and J shed 7 bases, with 21 bases lying between them. The CDR3 is 14 amino acids. Per germline, CDR1 GTSNPN and CDR2 SVGIG (reference sequence). The CDR3 loop is CAQRDWRKQNEQFF. The CDR3 nucleotides read TGTGCCCAACGAGACTGGCGAAAACAAAATGAGCAGTTCTTC.

This CDR3 is CASSPSRLAPQYF. CDR3 DNA: TGTGCCAGTAGTCCGTCGAGACTAGCTCCGCAGTATTTT. The chain combines TRBV19 with TRBJ2-3; 7 bases fit TRBD2. There are 13 residues in the CDR3. The germline CDR1 and CDR2 sequences are LNHDA and SQIVND (reference sequence). The V and J ends lost 5 bases and 10 bases, in that order; junction bases with no gene match: 9. Using reference TRBV19 and TRBJ2-3 for the parts outside the CDR3, the full variable domain is DGGITQSPKYLFRKEGQNVTLSCEQNLNHDAMYWYRQDPGQGLRLIYYSQIVNDFQKGDIAEGYSVSREKKESFPLTVTSAQKNPTAFYLCASSPSRLAPQYFGPGTRLTVL.

The chain couples TRBV30 to TRBJ2-4, with 7 nucleotides matching TRBD2. CDR3 length equals 15 residues. Germline V CDR1 and CDR2: GTSNPN, SVGIG (reference sequence). Unmatched junction bases numbered 12, after V lost 4 bases and J lost 6 bases. The CDR3, as DNA: TGTGCCTGGACCAAAGGACTAGTGGATTCAAACATTCAGTACTTC. Protein product: CAWTKGLVDSNIQYF.

This clone was recorded once. V usage is TRBV11-2 and J usage is TRBJ2-1; a possible D gene is TRBD1 (6 bases). With 5 bases removed from V and 3 bases from J, the gap between germline ends came to 26 bases. CDR1 SGHAT and CDR2 FQNNGV come from the germline V gene. The CDR3 runs to 19 residues. For the CDR3, the DNA is TGTGCCAGCAGCCGCAGGGGCGCTGGGTTTGTACGCAACTACAATGAGCAGTTCTTC. Translation: CASSRRGAGFVRNYNEQFF.